This paragraph reports one T cell receptor beta chain. The target antigen is unknown. Expressed TCRB transcripts were sequenced because the entire RNA isolate underwent reverse transcription. Repertoires were generated with immunoSEQ multiplex PCR, while TCRdb's copy carries only in-frame clones and drops some. The sample shows 200,000 to 250,000 clones, 25% to 35% of them seen only once. The record originates from a study of beta chain features in type 1 diabetes. This CDR3 comprises 13 residues. V shed 5 bases and J 6 bases; nucleotides not matched to a gene: 5. Germline CDR1 and CDR2: MNHNS and SASEGT. Study-level findings and limits: Whether HLA type affects TCRB rearrangement stayed undetermined in the present work.

The sample was central memory CD4+ T cells from blood. This clonotype originated in a man aged 25 to 40 in good health. The rearrangement links TRBV6-1 to TRBJ1-2; the match to TRBD1 covers 8 bases. Here the CDR3 DNA reads TGTGCCAGCAGTCCGCAGGGGGCAAATGGCTACACCTTC. It is translated as CASSPQGANGYTF.